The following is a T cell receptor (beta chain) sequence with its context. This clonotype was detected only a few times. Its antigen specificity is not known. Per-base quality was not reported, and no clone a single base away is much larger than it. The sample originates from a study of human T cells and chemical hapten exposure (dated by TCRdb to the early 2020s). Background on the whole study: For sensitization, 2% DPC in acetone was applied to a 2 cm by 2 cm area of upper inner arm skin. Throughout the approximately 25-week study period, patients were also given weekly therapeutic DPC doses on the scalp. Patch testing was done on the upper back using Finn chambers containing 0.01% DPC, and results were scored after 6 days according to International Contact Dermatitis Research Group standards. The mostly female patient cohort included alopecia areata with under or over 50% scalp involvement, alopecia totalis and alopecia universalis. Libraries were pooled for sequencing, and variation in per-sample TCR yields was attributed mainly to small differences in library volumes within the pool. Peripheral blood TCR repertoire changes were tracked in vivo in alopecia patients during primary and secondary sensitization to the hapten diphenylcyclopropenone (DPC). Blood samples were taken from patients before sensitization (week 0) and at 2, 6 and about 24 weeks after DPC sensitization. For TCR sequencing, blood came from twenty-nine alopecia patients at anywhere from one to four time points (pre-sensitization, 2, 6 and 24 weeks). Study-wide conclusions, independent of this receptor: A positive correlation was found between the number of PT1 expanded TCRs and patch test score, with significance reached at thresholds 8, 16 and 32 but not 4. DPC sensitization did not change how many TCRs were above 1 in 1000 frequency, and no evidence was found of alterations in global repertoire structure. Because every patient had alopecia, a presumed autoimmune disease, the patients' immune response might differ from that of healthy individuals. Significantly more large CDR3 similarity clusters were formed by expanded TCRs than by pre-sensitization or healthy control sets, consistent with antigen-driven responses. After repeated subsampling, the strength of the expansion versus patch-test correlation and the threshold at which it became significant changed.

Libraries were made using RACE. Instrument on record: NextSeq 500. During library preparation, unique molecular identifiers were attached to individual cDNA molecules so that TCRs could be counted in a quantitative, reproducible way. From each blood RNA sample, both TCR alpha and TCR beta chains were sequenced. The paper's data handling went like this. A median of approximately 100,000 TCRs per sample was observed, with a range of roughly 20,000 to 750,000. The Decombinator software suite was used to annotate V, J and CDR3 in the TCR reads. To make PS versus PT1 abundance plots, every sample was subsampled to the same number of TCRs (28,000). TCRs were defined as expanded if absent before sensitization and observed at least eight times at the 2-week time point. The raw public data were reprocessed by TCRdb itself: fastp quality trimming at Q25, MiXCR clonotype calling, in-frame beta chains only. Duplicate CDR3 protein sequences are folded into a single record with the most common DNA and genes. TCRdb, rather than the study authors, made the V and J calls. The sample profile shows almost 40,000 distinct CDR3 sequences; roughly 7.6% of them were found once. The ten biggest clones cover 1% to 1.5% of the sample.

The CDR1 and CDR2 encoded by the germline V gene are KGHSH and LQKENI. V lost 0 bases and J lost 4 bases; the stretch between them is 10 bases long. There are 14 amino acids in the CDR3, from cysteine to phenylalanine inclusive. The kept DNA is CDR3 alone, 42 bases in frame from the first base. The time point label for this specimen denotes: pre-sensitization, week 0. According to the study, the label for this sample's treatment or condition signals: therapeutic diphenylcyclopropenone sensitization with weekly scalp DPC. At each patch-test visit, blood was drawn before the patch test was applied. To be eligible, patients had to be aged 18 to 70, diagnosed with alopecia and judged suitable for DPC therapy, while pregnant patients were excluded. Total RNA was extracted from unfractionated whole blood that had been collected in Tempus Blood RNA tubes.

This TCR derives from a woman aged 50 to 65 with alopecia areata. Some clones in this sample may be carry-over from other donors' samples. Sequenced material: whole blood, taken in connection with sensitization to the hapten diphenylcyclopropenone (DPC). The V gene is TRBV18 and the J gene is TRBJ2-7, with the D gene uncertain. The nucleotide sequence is TGTGCCAGCTCACCACCTGGTGTCGGGTACGAGCAGTACTTC. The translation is CASSPPGVGYEQYF.